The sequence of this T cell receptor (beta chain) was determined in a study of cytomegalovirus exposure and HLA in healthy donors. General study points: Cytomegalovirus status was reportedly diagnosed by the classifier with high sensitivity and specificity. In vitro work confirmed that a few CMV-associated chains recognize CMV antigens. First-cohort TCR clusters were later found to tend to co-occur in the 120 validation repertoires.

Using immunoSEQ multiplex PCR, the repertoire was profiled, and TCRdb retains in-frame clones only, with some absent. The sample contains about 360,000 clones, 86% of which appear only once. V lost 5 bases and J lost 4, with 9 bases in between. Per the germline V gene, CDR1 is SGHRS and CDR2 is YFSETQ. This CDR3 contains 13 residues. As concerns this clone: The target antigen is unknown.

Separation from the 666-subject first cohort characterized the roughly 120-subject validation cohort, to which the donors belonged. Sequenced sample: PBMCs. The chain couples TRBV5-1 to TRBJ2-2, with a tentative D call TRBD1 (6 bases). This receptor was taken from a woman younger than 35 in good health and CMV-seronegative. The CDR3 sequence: CASRGQFTGELFF. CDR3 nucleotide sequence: TGCGCCAGCAGGGGACAATTCACCGGGGAGCTGTTTTTT.